The 12 T cell receptor beta chains listed next were all sequenced from one sample in a study of blood T cell repertoires in COVID-19. Data came from immunoSEQ multiplex PCR; TCRdb stores just in-frame clones and leaves some out. Here the sample spans over 80,000 clones, roughly 90% being singletons. Sequencing was performed on peripheral blood. All receptors derive from a man aged 55 to 70 with acute or convalescent COVID-19.

This clone was observed once. The chain joins TRBV2 to TRBJ1-2, with 7 bases that match TRBD1. Trimming took 5 bases from V and 8 from J; bases not matched to a gene: 5. The CDR3 contains 12 residues. In germline, CDR1 is SNHLY, CDR2 FYNNEI. This CDR3 reads CASSPGGLGYTF. Here the CDR3 DNA reads TGTGCCAGCAGTCCAGGGGGGCTCGGCTACACCTTC.

The chain employs TRBV6-5 and TRBJ2-7; tentative D call: TRBD1 (7 bases). V was cut by 6 bases and J by 2 bases, with 14 bases left in between. This CDR3 spans 14 amino acids. Germline lookup yields CDR1 MNHEY and CDR2 SVGAGI. CDR3 coding DNA: TGTGCCAGCAGCCGCGGGACAGCGCCCTACGAGCAGTACTTC. Encoded protein: CASSRGTAPYEQYF.

The chain uses TRBV7-9 and TRBJ2-3, with TRBD2 matching 7 bases. This CDR3 has 15 residues. Trimming at V came to 1 base and at J to 5 bases, leaving 6 bases not matched to a gene. The V gene's germline CDR1 is SEHNR and CDR2 FQNEAQ (reference sequence). CDR3 sequence (DNA): TGTGCCAGCAGCTTAGGCGGGAGAGGTGGAGATACGCAGTATTTT. Translating gives CASSLGGRGGDTQYF.

The CDR3 region is CASSLDRGRDQPQHF. The CDR3 region has the DNA TGTGCCAGCAGCCTGGACAGGGGGCGAGATCAGCCCCAGCATTTT. The chain joins TRBV5-4 to TRBJ1-5; 11 nucleotides match TRBD1. From germline, CDR1 is SGHNT and CDR2 YYREEE (reference sequence). The CDR3 length is 15 residues. The V and J ends lost 4 bases and 5 bases, in that order; junction bases with no gene match: 5.

J is TRBJ1-1 and V is TRBV7-9; 12 nucleotides line up with TRBD1. CDR1 and CDR2 from the germline V gene are SEHNR and FQNEAQ (reference sequence). The CDR3 has 16 amino acids. V dropped 5 bases and J dropped 5; count of bases not matched to a gene: 9. The CDR3 DNA is TGTGCCAGCAGCCCAGGGACAGGGGGCGCAAGGACTGAAGCTTTCTTT. Translation gives CASSPGTGGARTEAFF.

V is TRBV5-5 and J is TRBJ2-1, with D possibly matching TRBD2 (6 bases). The CDR3 length is 15 residues. Germline CDR1 is SGHKS and CDR2 is YYEKEE (reference sequence). Trimming stripped 0 bases from V and 7 bases from J, with 14 bases between. CDR3 sequence: CASSLGEAAGNEQFF. The DNA of the CDR3 is TGTGCCAGCAGCTTGGGGGAGGCGGCGGGAAATGAGCAGTTCTTC.

This chain connects TRBV4-3 to TRBJ2-1; 7 bases agree with TRBD2. The CDR3 spans 14 residues. V gave up 4 bases and J gave up 5 bases; unmatched junction bases: 5. Germline loops: CDR1 LGHNA, CDR2 YSLEER. In DNA, the CDR3 is TGCGCCAGCAGCCCGGGACTACCGAACAATGAGCAGTTCTTC. Protein sequence: CASSPGLPNNEQFF.

V is TRBV7-9 and J is TRBJ2-2, with TRBD2 identical over 11 bases. Losses at the gene ends were 4 bases for V and 0 bases for J; bases not matched to a gene: 1. Germline V gene data show CDR1 as SEHNR and CDR2 as FQNEAQ (reference sequence). This CDR3 contains 16 residues. The CDR3 nucleotides read TGTGCCAGCAGCTCGGGACTAGCGGCGAACACCGGGGAGCTGTTTTTT. The encoded protein is CASSSGLAANTGELFF.

This clone has just one count. The chain carries TRBV9 and TRBJ2-1, with D uncertain. Per germline, CDR1 SGDLS and CDR2 YYNGEE. Trimming took off 3 bases at V and 5 bases at J, with 15 bases between the two ends. This CDR3 is 15 amino acids long. CDR3 residues: CASSAFGQAHNEQFF. In nucleotides, the CDR3 is TGTGCCAGCAGCGCCTTTGGGCAGGCTCACAATGAGCAGTTCTTC. The variable domain in full, with the rest retrieved from reference TRBV9 and TRBJ2-1, is DSGVTQTPKHLITATGQRVTLRCSPRSGDLSVYWYQQSLDQGLQFLIQYYNGEERAKGNILERFSAQQFPDLHSELNLSSLELGDSALYFCASSAFGQAHNEQFFGPGTRLTVL.

The chain couples TRBV5-6 to TRBJ2-7; TRBD1 matches 8 bases. The V segment lost 4 bases and the J segment 2 bases; nucleotides outside the gene matches: 8. CDR3 size: 15 residues. In germline, CDR1 is SGHDT, CDR2 YYEEEE. The CDR3 DNA reads as TGTGCCAGCAGCCCCTTGGACAGGGCGCCCTACGAGCAGTACTTC. It is translated as CASSPLDRAPYEQYF. The variable domain in full, with the rest retrieved from reference TRBV5-6 and TRBJ2-7, is DAGVTQSPTHLIKTRGQQVTLRCSPKSGHDTVSWYQQALGQGPQFIFQYYEEEERQRGNFPDRFSGHQFPNYSSELNVNALLLGDSALYLCASSPLDRAPYEQYFGPGTRLTVT.

V usage is TRBV28 and J usage is TRBJ1-6; D call uncertain. The CDR3 spans 14 residues. Germline-derived CDR1 and CDR2 are MDHEN and SYDVKM. Trimming shortened V by 6 bases and J by 6 bases, and 12 bases separated the two germline ends. The CDR3 DNA follows: TGTGCCAGCAGCAGAATTCTTCTTAATTCACCCCTCCACTTT. Its protein is CASSRILLNSPLHF.

V is TRBV6-6 and J is TRBJ2-5; D possibly corresponds to TRBD2 (6 bases). The CDR3 loop spans 11 amino acids. The germline CDR1 and CDR2 sequences are MNHNY and SVGAGI (reference sequence). V lost 7 bases, J lost 7 bases, and 10 bases lay in between. DNA for the CDR3: TGTGCCAGCACCGAGGGAGGGACCCAGTACTTC. Its translation is CASTEGGTQYF.